The T cell receptor beta chain described here comes from a study of blood T cell repertoires in COVID-19. Across the whole study: Some COVID-19 samples were acute and others convalescent; all came from the United States, Italy and Spain.

Measured with immunoSEQ multiplex PCR; TCRdb has only the in-frame clones, and not every one. The sample includes roughly 230,000 clones, over 70% of them seen just once. Sequencing input: peripheral blood. The origin of this receptor is a middle-aged man with active or convalescent COVID-19.

Written as DNA, the CDR3 is TGCAGCGCCGGGACAGGGGTAGGCTACACCTTC. Protein sequence: CSAGTGVGYTF. The chain joins TRBV29-1 to TRBJ1-2, with 10 bases aligning to TRBD1. CDR3 size: 11 residues. V was pared by 7 bases and J by 8 bases, with 4 bases of the junction left unmatched. Germline CDR1 and CDR2: SQVTM and ANQGSEA.